This TCR beta chain stems from a study of CD8 T cells in ankylosing spondylitis. General observations from the study: Ankylosing spondylitis blood seemed to carry a telltale TCR beta motif made of under 10 highly homologous variants. Clones linked with disease were CD8+ and fairly uncommon in the peripheral blood. Disease-linked clones were reportedly significantly enriched in matched ankylosing spondylitis synovial fluid.

This CDR3 has 15 residues. Germline CDR1 SGHVS, CDR2 FQNEAQ. V was shortened by 5 bases and J by 7 bases, with 18 bases between the two germline ends. This clonotype was recorded a few times. Its specificity is unknown. Libraries for TCR beta were made by quantitative 5'-RACE with molecular barcodes. TCRdb reanalysed the 5' RACE reads using MiXCR and keeps one entry per CDR3 protein. This sample has approximately 540,000 distinct CDR3 sequences; roughly 13% occur once, and the top ten carry almost 7%. This receptor was obtained from a male donor with ankylosing spondylitis. The chain employs TRBV7-8 and TRBJ1-5; TRBD1 is a possible D gene (6 bases). The sequenced sample was blood, either unsorted or a sorted T cell fraction (not recorded which). The CDR3 loop reads CASSPEGGLGQPQHF. The CDR3, as DNA: TGTGCCAGCAGCCCCGAGGGGGGTCTGGGACAGCCCCAGCATTTT.